This T cell receptor beta chain was identified in a study of T-cell memory formation after mild COVID-19. TCRdb processed the 5' RACE reads anew with MiXCR; each CDR3 protein has one entry. The data hold tens of thousands of distinct CDR3 sequences, with approximately 15% observed a single time. Details on this clonotype: What it binds is not known.

General study points: Mostly located in CM and EM were contracting CD4+ clones, with contracting CD8+ clones located in EMRA.

The sequenced sample was PBMCs or a T cell subset sorted from them (not recorded which). The TCR originated in an adult woman who had mild COVID-19 (a few samples of this study predate the infection). Cell type and time point are not known.

Here the CDR3 reads CASSSLGSYEQYF. The CDR3, as DNA: TGTGCCAGCAGCAGCTTGGGGTCCTACGAGCAGTACTTC. The chain uses TRBV7-9 and TRBJ2-7, with D hard to call. This CDR3 spans 13 amino acids. Trimming took off 5 bases at V and 1 base at J, with 9 bases between the two ends. Germline values: CDR1 SEHNR, CDR2 FQNEAQ (reference sequence).